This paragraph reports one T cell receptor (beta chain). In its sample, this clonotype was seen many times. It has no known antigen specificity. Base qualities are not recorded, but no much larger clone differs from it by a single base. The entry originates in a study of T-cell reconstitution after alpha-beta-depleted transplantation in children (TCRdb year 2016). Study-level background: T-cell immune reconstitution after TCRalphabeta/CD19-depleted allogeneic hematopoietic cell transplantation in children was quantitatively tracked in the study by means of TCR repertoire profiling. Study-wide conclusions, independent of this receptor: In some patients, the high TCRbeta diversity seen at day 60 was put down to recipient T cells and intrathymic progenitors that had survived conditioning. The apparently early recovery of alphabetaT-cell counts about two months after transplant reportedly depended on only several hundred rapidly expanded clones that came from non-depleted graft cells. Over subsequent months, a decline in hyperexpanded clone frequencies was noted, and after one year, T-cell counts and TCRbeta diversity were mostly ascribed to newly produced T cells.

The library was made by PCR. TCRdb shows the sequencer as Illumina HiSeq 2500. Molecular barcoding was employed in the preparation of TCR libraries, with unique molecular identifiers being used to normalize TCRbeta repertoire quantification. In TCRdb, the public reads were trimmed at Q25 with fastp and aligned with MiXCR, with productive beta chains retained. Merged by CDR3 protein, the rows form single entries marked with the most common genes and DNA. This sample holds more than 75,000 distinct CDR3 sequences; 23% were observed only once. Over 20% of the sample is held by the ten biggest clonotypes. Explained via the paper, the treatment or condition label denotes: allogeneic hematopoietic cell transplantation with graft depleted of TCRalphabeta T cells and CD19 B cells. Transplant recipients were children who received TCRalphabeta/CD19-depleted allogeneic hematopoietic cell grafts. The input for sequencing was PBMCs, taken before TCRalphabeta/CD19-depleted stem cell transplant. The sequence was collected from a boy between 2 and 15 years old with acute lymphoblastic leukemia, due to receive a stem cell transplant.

Read as DNA, the sequence is TGTGCCAGCAGCTTAAGACGATTAGCGGGAGGTAATGAGCAGTTCTTC. This encodes CASSLRRLAGGNEQFF. The chain is assembled from TRBV7-2 and TRBJ2-1; TRBD2 lines up with 10 middle nucleotides. Inclusive of the bounding cysteine and phenylalanine, the CDR3 is 16 residues long. Solely the CDR3 DNA is kept, with 48 bases framed from the first base. Trimming leaves V shorter by 2 bases and J shorter by 7 bases, with the junction holding 8 bases beyond the gene matches. CDR1 SGHTA and CDR2 FQGNSA are derived from the germline V gene.